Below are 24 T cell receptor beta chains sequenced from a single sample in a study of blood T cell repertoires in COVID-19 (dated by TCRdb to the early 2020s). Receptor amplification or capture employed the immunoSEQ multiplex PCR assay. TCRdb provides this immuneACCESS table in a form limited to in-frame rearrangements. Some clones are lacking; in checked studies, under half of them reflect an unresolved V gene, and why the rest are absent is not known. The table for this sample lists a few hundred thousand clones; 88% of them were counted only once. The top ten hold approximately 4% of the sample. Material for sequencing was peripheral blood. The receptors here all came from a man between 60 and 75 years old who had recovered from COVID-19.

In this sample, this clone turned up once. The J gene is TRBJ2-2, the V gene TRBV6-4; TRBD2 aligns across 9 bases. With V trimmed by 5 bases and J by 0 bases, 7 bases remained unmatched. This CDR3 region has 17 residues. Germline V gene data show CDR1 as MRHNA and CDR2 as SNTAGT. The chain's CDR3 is CASSRRGGRANTGELFF. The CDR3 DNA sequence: TGTGCCAGCAGTCGGCGGGGGGGCCGGGCGAACACCGGGGAGCTGTTTTTT.

The chain's CDR3 is CASSESSGGTQYF. DNA of the CDR3: TGTGCCAGCAGTGAATCCAGCGGGGGTACGCAGTATTTT. The rearrangement uses TRBV2 and TRBJ2-3, with TRBD2 matching 8 bases. The CDR3 totals 13 residues. V trimming: 2 bases; J trimming: 8 bases; junction bases outside the gene matches: 3. Germline V lookup: CDR1 SNHLY, CDR2 FYNNEI.

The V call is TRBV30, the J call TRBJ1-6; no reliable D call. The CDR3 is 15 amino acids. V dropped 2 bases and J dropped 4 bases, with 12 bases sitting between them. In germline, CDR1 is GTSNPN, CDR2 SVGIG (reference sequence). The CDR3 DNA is TGTGCCTGGAGTATGACTAGCAGGTATAATTCACCCCTCCACTTT. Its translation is CAWSMTSRYNSPLHF.

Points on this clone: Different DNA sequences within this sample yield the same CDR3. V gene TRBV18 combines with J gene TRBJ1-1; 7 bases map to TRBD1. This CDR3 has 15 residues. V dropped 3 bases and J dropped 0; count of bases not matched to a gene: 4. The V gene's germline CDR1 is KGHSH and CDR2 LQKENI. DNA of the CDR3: TGTGCCAGCTCACCGCTGGGACAGCTGAACACTGAAGCTTTCTTT. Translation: CASSPLGQLNTEAFF.

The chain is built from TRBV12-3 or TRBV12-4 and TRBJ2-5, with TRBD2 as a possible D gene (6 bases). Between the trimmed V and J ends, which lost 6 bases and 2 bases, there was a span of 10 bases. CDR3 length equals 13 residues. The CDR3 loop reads CASSLGGQETQYF. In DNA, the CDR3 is TGTGCCAGCAGCCTTGGAGGGCAAGAGACCCAGTACTTC.

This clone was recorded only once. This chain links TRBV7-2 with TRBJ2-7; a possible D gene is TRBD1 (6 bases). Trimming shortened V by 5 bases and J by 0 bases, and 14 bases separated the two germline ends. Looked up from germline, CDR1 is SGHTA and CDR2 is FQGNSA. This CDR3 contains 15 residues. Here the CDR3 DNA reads TGTGCCAGCAGCGGCTATGGACAGTTCTCCTACGAGCAGTACTTC. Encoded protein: CASSGYGQFSYEQYF.

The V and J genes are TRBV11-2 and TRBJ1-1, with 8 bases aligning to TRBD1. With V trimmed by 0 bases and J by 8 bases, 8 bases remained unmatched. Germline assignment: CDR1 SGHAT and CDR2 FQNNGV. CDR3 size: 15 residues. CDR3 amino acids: CASSLEPGGITEAFF. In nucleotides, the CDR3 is TGTGCCAGCAGCTTAGAACCAGGGGGCATAACAGAAGCTTTCTTT.

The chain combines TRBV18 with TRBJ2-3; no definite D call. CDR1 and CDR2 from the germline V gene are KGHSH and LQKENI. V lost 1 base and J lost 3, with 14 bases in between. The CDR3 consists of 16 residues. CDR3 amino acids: CASSPRAKGGTDTQYF. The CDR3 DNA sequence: TGTGCCAGCTCACCACGGGCCAAAGGTGGGACAGATACGCAGTATTTT.

Written as DNA, the CDR3 is TGTGCCAGCAGTTTCCTCAGCTACGAGCAGTACTTC. Its protein product is CASSFLSYEQYF. The chain joins TRBV28 to TRBJ2-7; D gene uncertain. The V end lost 3 bases, the J end lost 3 bases, and 6 bases lay between the germline ends. The V gene's germline CDR1 is MDHEN and CDR2 SYDVKM. The CDR3 is 12 amino acids. The variable domain in full, completed from reference TRBV28 and TRBJ2-7, reads DVKVTQSSRYLVKRTGEKVFLECVQDMDHENMFWYRQDPGLGLRLIYFSYDVKMKEKGDIPEGYSVSREKKERFSLILESASTNQTSMYLCASSFLSYEQYFGPGTRLTVT.

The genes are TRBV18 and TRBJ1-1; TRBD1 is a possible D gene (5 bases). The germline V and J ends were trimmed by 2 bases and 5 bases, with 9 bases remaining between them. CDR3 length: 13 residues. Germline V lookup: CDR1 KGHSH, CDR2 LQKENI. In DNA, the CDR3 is TGTGCCAGCTCACCAAGGGGAGGGACTGAAGCTTTCTTT. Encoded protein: CASSPRGGTEAFF. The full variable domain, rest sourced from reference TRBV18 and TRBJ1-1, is NAGVMQNPRHLVRRRGQEARLRCSPMKGHSHVYWYRQLPEEGLKFMVYLQKENIIDESGMPKERFSAEFPKEGPSILRIQQVVRGDSAAYFCASSPRGGTEAFFGQGTRLTVV.

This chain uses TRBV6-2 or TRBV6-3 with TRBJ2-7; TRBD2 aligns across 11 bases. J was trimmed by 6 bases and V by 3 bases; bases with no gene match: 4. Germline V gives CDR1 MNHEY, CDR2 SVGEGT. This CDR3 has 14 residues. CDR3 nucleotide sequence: TGTGCCAGCAGTTATCACCTAGCGGGGGGCGAGCAGTACTTC. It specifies CASSYHLAGGEQYF.

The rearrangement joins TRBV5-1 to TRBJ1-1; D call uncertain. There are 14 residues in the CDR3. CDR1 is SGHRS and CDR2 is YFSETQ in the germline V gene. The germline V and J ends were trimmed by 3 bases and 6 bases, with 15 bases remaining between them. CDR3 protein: CASSSNGVPAEAFF. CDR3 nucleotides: TGCGCCAGCAGCTCAAACGGGGTCCCCGCTGAAGCTTTCTTT.

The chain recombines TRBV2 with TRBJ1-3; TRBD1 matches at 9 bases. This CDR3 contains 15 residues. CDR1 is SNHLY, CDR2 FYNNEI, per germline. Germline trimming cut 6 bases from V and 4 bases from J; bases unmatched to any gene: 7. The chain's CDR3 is CASREDRGPGNTIYF. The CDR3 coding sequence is TGTGCCAGCAGGGAGGACAGGGGCCCCGGAAACACCATATATTTT.

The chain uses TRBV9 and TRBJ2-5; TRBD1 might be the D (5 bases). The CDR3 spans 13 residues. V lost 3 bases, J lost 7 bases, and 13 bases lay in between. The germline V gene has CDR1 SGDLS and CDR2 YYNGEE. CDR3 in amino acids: CASSAIGQGTQYF. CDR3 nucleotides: TGTGCCAGCAGCGCCATTGGCCAGGGGACCCAGTACTTC.

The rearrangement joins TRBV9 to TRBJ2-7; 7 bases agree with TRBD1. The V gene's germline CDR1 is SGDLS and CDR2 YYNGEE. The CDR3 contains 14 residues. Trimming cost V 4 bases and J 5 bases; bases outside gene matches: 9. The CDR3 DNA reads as TGTGCCAGCAGCCCCGGCGACAGGGCCCACGAGCAGTACTTC. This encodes CASSPGDRAHEQYF. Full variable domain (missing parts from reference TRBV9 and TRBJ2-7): DSGVTQTPKHLITATGQRVTLRCSPRSGDLSVYWYQQSLDQGLQFLIQYYNGEERAKGNILERFSAQQFPDLHSELNLSSLELGDSALYFCASSPGDRAHEQYFGPGTRLTVT.

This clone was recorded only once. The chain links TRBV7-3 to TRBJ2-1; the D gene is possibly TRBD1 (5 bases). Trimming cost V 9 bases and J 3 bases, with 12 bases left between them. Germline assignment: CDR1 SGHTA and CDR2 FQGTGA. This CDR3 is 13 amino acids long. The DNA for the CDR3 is TGTGCCAGTAGTCCCCAGGGCTACAATGAGCAGTTCTTC. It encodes CASSPQGYNEQFF.

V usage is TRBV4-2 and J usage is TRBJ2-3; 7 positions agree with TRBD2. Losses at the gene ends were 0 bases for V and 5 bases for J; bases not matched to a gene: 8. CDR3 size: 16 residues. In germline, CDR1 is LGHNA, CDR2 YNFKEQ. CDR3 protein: CASSQDRGDLGDTQYF. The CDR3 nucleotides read TGTGCCAGCAGCCAAGATCGGGGGGACCTGGGAGATACGCAGTATTTT.

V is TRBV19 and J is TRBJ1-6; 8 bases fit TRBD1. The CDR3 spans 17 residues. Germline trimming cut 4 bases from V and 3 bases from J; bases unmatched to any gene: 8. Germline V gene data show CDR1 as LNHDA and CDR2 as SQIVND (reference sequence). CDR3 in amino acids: CASSREQGVFYNSPLHF. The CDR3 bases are TGTGCCAGTAGTAGAGAACAGGGGGTTTTCTATAATTCACCCCTCCACTTT.

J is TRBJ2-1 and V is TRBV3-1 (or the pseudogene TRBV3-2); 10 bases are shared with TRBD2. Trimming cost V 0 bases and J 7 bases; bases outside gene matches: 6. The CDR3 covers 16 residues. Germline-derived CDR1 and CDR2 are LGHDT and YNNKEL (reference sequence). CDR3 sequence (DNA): TGTGCCAGCAGCCAAGAAAGTCTAGCGGGGGCAAATGAGCAGTTCTTC. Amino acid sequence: CASSQESLAGANEQFF.

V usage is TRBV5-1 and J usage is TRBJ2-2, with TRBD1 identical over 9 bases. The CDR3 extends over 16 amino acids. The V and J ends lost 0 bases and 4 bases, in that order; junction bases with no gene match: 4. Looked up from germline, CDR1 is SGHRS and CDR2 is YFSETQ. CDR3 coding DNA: TGCGCCAGCAGCTTGGGGACAGGGGTTGGCACCGGGGAGCTGTTTTTT. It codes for CASSLGTGVGTGELFF. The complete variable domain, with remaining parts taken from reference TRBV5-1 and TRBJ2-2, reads KAGVTQTPRYLIKTRGQQVTLSCSPISGHRSVSWYQQTPGQGLQFLFEYFSETQRNKGNFPGRFSGRQFSNSRSEMNVSTLELGDSALYLCASSLGTGVGTGELFFGEGSRLTVL.

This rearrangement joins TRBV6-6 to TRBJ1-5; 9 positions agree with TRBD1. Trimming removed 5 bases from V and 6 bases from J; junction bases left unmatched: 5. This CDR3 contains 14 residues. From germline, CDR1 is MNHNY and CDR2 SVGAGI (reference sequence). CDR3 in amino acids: CASSTRQGVQPQHF. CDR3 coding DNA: TGTGCCAGCAGTACAAGACAGGGGGTTCAGCCCCAGCATTTT.

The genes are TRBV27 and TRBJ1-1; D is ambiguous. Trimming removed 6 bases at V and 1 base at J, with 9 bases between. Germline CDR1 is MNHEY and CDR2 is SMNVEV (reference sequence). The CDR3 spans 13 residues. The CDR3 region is CASRITQNTEAFF. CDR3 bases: TGTGCCAGCAGGATAACACAGAACACTGAAGCTTTCTTT.

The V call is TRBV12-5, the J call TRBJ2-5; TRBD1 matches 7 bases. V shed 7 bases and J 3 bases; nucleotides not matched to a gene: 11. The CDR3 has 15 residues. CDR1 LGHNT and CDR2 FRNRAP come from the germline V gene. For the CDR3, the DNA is TGTGCTAGTGCTGCGGCAGGGGGATACAAAGAGACCCAGTACTTC. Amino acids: CASAAAGGYKETQYF.

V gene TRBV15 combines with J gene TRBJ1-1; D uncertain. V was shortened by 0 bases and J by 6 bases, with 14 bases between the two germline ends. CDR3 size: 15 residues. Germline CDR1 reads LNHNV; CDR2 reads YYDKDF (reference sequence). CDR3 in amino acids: CATSRDLGGLAEAFF. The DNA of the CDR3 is TGTGCCACCAGCAGAGATCTTGGAGGGTTGGCTGAAGCTTTCTTT. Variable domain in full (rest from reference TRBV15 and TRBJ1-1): DAMVIQNPRYQVTQFGKPVTLSCSQTLNHNVMYWYQQKSSQAPKLLFHYYDKDFNNEADTPDNFQSRRPNTSFCFLDIRSPGLGDTAMYLCATSRDLGGLAEAFFGQGTRLTVV.